The 7 T cell receptor beta chains reported below all come from one sample, sequenced in a study of T cells in Graves' hyperthyroidism and ophthalmopathy. Amplification of TCR beta CDR3 regions used RNA as the template. TCR CDR3 regions were first amplified by RT-PCR with HTBI primers. MiXCR, run by TCRdb on the multiplex PCR reads, gives a single entry per CDR3 protein. The sample lists around 530,000 distinct CDR3 sequences, 17% occurring once. The source material was blood. Source of these receptors: a woman between 18 and 29 years old with Graves' ophthalmopathy.

This clonotype was observed at least ten times. The CDR3 sequence is CSASRRMNTEAFF. CDR3 DNA: TGCAGTGCTTCCCGACGGATGAACACTGAAGCTTTCTTT. The J gene is TRBJ1-1, the V gene TRBV20-1; D remains ambiguous. The V end was cut by 5 bases, the J end by 0 bases, with 10 bases between. This CDR3 contains 13 residues. Germline V CDR1 and CDR2: DFQATT, SNEGSKA (reference sequence).

This sequence joins TRBV28 and TRBJ2-2; no clear D. Germline CDR1 and CDR2: MDHEN and SYDVKM. The V and J ends lost 2 bases and 6 bases respectively, with 10 bases between them. This CDR3 is 14 amino acids long. The CDR3 coding sequence is TGTGCCAGCAGTTTAACCTCGAGCGCCGGGGAGCTGTTTTTT. This sequence encodes CASSLTSSAGELFF.

This clonotype has ten or more counts. This sequence joins TRBV2 and TRBJ1-6; no clear D. The CDR3 is 16 amino acids. The germline V gene has CDR1 SNHLY and CDR2 FYNNEI. V lost 5 bases and J 0 bases, leaving 11 bases between the germline ends. For the CDR3, the DNA is TGTGCCAGCAGTCCACGGGTCAGCTCCTATAATTCACCCCTCCACTTT. This translates into CASSPRVSSYNSPLHF.

This clonotype showed up just a few times. V and J are TRBV13 and TRBJ2-2; tentative D call: TRBD2 (6 bases). CDR1 PRHDT and CDR2 FYEKMQ come from the germline V gene (reference sequence). The V and J ends lost 7 bases and 1 base respectively, with 16 bases between them. The CDR3 totals 16 residues. CDR3: CASNKGGPRNTGELFF. Here the CDR3 DNA reads TGTGCCAGCAACAAAGGAGGGCCAAGGAACACCGGGGAGCTGTTTTTT. The complete variable domain, with remaining parts taken from reference TRBV13 and TRBJ2-2, reads AAGVIQSPRHLIKEKRETATLKCYPIPRHDTVYWYQQGPGQDPQFLISFYEKMQSDKGSIPDRFSAQQFSDYHSELNMSSLELGDSALYFCASNKGGPRNTGELFFGEGSRLTVL.

This clonotype showed up just a few times. The chain employs TRBV27 and TRBJ2-2; a weak D match, TRBD2 (6 bases). V lost 1 base, J lost 4 bases, and 13 bases lay in between. The CDR3 is 16 amino acids. Germline-derived CDR1 and CDR2 are MNHEY and SMNVEV (reference sequence). The CDR3 DNA reads as TGTGCCAGCAGTTTATTTGTTAGCGGAACCACCGGGGAGCTGTTTTTT. Protein product: CASSLFVSGTTGELFF.

The genes are TRBV9 and TRBJ2-7, with unresolved D. This CDR3 is built from 14 residues. V was trimmed by 0 bases and J by 3 bases, leaving 10 bases between them. CDR1 is SGDLS, CDR2 YYNGEE, per germline. The CDR3 spells CASSVAIGSYEQYF. CDR3 in DNA: TGTGCCAGCAGCGTAGCTATCGGCAGCTACGAGCAGTACTTC.

The chain employs TRBV11-2 and TRBJ2-3; 7 bases fit TRBD2. The CDR3 runs 16 residues. Looked up from germline, CDR1 is SGHAT and CDR2 is FQNNGV. J lost 3 bases, V lost 2 bases, and 8 bases had no gene match. The CDR3 DNA reads as TGTGCCAGCAGCTTATTGGGACTATCATTTACAGATACGCAGTATTTT. Translated, it gives CASSLLGLSFTDTQYF.